This T cell receptor beta chain was captured by sequencing in a study of T cells expressing NK-cell markers. Study information: Out of eight donors sequenced, seven tested HCMV-seropositive and the remaining one seronegative.

Overall study findings and caveats: Researchers report these clonotypes also headed the CD3+CD56-NKG2C+ fraction in a handful of donors.

There are 14 residues in the CDR3. The germline V gene encodes CDR1 ENHRY and CDR2 SYGVKD. A note on this clonotype: Its matching antigen is unknown.

TCRdb re-called the 5' RACE reads and shows each CDR3 protein once, DNA omitted. The sample data list around 280,000 distinct CDR3 sequences. The chain has TRBV10-3 and TRBJ2-7; TCRdb names TRBD2, which stays unverified in the absence of DNA. This sequence originates from a man aged 18-30 years in good health. Sequenced input: blood T cells: a sorted CD56 or NKG2C T cell subset, CD4+ or CD8+ T cells, or bulk PBMC T cells (not recorded which). The CDR3 spells CAISGTSRSYEQYF.